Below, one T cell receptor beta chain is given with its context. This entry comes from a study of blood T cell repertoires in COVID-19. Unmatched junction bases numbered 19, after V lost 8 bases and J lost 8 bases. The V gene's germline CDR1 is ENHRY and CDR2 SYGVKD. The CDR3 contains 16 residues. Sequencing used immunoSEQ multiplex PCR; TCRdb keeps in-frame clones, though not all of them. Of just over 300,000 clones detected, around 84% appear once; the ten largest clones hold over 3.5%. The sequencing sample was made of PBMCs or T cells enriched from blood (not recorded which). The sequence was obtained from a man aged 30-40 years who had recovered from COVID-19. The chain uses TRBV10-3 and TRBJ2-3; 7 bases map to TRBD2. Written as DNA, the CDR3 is TGTGCCATCCGGGGGGACTTGAGCCCGGTGGGAGCTACGCAGTATTTT. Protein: CAIRGDLSPVGATQYF.